This record covers a single TCR beta chain. What it binds is unknown. The data were taken from a study of glioma-infiltrating T cells after dendritic cell vaccination. Patients had residual fresh-frozen tumor tissue and more than two years of survival data. None of the glioblastoma patients had an isocitrate dehydrogenase mutation. Study observations and caveats: Few patients contributed both blood and tumor specimens.

V gave up 5 bases and J gave up 7 bases; unmatched junction bases: 8. CDR1 is SGHTA, CDR2 FQGTGA, per germline. The CDR3 totals 14 residues. TCRdb's table, derived via immunoSEQ multiplex PCR, lists solely in-frame clones and lacks some. This sample has approximately 22,000 clones, with approximately 85% found just once. This sequence was found in a human donor with glioblastoma. The chain carries TRBV7-3 and TRBJ2-5; the match to TRBD2 covers 9 bases. Sequenced here: blood, sampled before dendritic cell vaccination. CDR3 loop: CASSQAGGSGTQYF. CDR3 DNA: TGTGCCAGCAGCCAGGCGGGGGGGTCAGGGACCCAGTACTTC.